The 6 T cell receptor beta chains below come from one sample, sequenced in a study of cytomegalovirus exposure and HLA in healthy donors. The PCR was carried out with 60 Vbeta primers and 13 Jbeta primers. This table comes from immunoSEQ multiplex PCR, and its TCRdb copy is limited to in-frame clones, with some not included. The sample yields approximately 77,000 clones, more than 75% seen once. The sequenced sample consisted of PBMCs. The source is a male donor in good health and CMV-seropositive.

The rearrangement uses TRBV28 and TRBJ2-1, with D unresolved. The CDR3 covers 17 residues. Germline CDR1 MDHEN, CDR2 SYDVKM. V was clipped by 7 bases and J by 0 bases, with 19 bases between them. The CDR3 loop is CASIPSAGSNSYNEQFF. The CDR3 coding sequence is TGTGCCAGCATACCCTCCGCCGGGTCCAACTCCTACAATGAGCAGTTCTTC.

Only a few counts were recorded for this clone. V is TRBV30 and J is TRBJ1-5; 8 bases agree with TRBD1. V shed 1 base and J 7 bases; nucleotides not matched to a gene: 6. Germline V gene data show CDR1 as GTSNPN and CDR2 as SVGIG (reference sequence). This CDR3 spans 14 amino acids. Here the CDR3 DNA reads TGTGCCTGGAGTGCAACAGGGGGGAAGCAGCCCCAGCATTTT. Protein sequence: CAWSATGGKQPQHF.

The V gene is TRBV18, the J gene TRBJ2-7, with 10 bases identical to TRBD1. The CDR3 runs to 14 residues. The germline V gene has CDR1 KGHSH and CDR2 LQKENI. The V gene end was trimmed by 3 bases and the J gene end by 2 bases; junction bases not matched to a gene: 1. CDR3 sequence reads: CASSPDRGPYEQYF. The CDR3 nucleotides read TGTGCCAGCTCACCCGACAGGGGGCCCTACGAGCAGTACTTC. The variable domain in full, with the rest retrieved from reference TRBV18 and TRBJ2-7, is NAGVMQNPRHLVRRRGQEARLRCSPMKGHSHVYWYRQLPEEGLKFMVYLQKENIIDESGMPKERFSAEFPKEGPSILRIQQVVRGDSAAYFCASSPDRGPYEQYFGPGTRLTVT.

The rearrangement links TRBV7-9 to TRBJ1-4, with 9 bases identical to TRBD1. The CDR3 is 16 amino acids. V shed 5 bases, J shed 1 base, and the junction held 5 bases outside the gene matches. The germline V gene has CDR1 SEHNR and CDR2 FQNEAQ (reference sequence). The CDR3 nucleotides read TGTGCCAGCAGCATGAGACAGGGGGTAACTAATGAAAAACTGTTTTTT. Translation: CASSMRQGVTNEKLFF.

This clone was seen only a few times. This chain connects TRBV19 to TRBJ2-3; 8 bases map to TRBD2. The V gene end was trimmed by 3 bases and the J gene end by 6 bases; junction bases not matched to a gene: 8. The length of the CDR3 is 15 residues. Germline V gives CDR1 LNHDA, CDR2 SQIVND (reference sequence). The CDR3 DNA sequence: TGTGCCAGTAGTATGAGCGGGAGAGGAGGTGATACGCAGTATTTT. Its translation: CASSMSGRGGDTQYF.

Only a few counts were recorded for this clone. CDR3 residues: CASSVSRDSEAFF. CDR3 bases: TGTGCCAGTAGTGTGAGCCGGGACAGTGAAGCTTTCTTT. The J gene is TRBJ1-1, the V gene TRBV19; 7 bases match TRBD1. The junction had 7 bases not matched to a gene; V was cut back by 5 bases and J by 7 bases. The germline gives CDR1 LNHDA, CDR2 SQIVND (reference sequence). The CDR3 runs 13 residues.